This TCR beta chain emerged from a study of regulatory T cells in long-lasting Graves disease. V was clipped by 6 bases and J by 2 bases, with 6 bases between them. CDR1 and CDR2 (germline): DFQATT, SNEGSKA (reference sequence). The CDR3 extends over 11 amino acids. This clonotype was picked up many times. Its antigen is not identified. Time point described: newly diagnosed GD, antithyroid drugs for less than 3 months. RNA isolated from PBMCs was used to make the TCR library. EDTA tubes were used for drawing roughly 9 milliliters of peripheral blood. Arm-PCR of CDR3 regions and iRepertoire HTBI primers were the basis on which TCR beta libraries were built. Each CDR3 protein is one row after TCRdb ran MiXCR on the multiplex PCR reads. This table has about 240,000 distinct CDR3 sequences, 20% appearing once. Overall study findings and caveats: Persistent Graves' patients showed less TCR diversity than newly diagnosed patients showed.

The clonotype was recovered from a female donor with Graves disease. Sequencing was performed on peripheral blood mononuclear cells (PBMCs), taken at new diagnosis, from a patient treated with antithyroid drugs. The chain is built from TRBV20-1 and TRBJ2-3; no reliable D call. The chain's CDR3 is CSAPSTDTQYF. The CDR3 coding sequence is TGCAGTGCGCCCTCCACAGATACGCAGTATTTT.